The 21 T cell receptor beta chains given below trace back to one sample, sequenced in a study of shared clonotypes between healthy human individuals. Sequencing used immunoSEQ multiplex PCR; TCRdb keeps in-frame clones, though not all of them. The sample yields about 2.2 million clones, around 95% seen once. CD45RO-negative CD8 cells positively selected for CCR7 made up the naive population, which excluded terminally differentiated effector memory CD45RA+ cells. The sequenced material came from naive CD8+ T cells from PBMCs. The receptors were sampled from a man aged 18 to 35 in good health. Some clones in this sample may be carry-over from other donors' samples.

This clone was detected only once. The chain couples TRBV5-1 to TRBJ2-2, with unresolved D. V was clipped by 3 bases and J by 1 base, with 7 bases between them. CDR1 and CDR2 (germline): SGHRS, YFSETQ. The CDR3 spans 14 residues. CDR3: CASSSPVNTGELFF. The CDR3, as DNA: TGCGCCAGCAGCTCCCCAGTGAACACCGGGGAGCTGTTTTTT.

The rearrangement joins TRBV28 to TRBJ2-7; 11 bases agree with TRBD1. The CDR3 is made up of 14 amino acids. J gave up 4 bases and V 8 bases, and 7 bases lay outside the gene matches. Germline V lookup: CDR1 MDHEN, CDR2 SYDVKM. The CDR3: CASVDRGLGYEQYF. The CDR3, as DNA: TGTGCCAGCGTGGACAGGGGGCTTGGTTACGAGCAGTACTTC.

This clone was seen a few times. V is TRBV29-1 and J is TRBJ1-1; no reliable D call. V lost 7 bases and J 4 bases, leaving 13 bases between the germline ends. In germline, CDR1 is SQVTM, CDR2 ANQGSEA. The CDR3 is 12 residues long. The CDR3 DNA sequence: TGCAGCGCGTTGGACGGTACCACTGAAGCTTTCTTT. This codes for CSALDGTTEAFF.

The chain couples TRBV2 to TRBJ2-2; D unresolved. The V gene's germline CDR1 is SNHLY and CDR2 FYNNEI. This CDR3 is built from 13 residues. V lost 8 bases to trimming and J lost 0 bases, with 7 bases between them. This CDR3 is CASRTANTGELFF. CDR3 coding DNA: TGTGCCAGCCGGACCGCGAACACCGGGGAGCTGTTTTTT.

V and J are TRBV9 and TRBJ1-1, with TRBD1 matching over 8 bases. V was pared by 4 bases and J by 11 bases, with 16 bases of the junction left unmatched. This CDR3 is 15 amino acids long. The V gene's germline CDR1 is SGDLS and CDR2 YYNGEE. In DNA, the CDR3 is TGTGCCAGCAGCAACCTCCGGGAGGGACAGGTCCCCGCTTTCTTT. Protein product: CASSNLREGQVPAFF.

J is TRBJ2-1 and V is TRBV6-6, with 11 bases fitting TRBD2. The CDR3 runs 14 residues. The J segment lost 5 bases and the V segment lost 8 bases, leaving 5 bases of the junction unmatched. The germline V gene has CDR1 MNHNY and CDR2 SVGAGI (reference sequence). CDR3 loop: CASLGLAANNEQFF. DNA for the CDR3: TGTGCCAGCCTGGGACTAGCGGCCAACAATGAGCAGTTCTTC.

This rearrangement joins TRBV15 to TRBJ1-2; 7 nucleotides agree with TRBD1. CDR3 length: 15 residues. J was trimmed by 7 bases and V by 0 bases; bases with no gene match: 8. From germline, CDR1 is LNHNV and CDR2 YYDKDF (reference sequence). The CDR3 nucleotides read TGTGCCACCAGCAGAGATCGGGAGGGGGCTTTTGGCTACACCTTC. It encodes CATSRDREGAFGYTF. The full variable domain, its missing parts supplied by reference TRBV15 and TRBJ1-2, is DAMVIQNPRYQVTQFGKPVTLSCSQTLNHNVMYWYQQKSSQAPKLLFHYYDKDFNNEADTPDNFQSRRPNTSFCFLDIRSPGLGDTAMYLCATSRDREGAFGYTFGSGTRLTVV.

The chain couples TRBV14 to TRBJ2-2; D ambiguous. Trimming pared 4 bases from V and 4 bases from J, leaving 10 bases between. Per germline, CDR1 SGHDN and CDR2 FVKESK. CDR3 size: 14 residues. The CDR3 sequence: CASSPDGRTGELFF. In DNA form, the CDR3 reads TGTGCCAGCAGCCCTGACGGGCGCACCGGGGAGCTGTTTTTT.

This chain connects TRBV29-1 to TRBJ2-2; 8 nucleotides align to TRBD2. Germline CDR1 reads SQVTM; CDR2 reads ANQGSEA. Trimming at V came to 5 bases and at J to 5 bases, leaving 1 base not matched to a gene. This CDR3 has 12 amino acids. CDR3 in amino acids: CSVLAGTGELFF. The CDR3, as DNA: TGCAGCGTTTTAGCGGGAACCGGGGAGCTGTTTTTT.

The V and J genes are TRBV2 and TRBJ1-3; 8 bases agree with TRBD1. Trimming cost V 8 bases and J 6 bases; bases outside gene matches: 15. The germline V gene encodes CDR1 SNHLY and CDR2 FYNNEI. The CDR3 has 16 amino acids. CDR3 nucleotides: TGTGCCAGCGGACACTACCCCGGACAGGGAACAAACACCATATATTTT. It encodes CASGHYPGQGTNTIYF.

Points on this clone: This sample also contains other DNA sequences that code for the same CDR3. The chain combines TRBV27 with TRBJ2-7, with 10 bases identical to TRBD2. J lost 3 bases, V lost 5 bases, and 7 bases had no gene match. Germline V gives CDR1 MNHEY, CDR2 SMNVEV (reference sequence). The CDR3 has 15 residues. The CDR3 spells CASSGGLAGVYEQYF. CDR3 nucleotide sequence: TGTGCCAGCAGTGGGGGGCTAGCGGGAGTCTACGAGCAGTACTTC.

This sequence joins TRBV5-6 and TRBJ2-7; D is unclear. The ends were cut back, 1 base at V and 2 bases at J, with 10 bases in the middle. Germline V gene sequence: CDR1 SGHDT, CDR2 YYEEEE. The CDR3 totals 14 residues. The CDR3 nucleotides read TGTGCCAGCAGCTTGAGGGCTAGTACCTACGAGCAGTACTTC. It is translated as CASSLRASTYEQYF.

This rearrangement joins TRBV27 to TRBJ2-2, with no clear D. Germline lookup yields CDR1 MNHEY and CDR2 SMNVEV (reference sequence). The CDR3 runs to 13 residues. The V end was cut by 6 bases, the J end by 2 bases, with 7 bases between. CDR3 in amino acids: CASRALNTGELFF. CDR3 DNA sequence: TGTGCCAGCAGAGCGTTAAACACCGGGGAGCTGTTTTTT.

The CDR3 DNA sequence: TGTGCCATCAGTGGCCCACAGGGGGCATCCTACAATGAGCAGTTCTTC. This encodes CAISGPQGASYNEQFF. The chain is built from TRBV10-3 and TRBJ2-1; TRBD1 agrees at 9 bases. V gave up 4 bases and J gave up 1 base; unmatched junction bases: 5. The germline CDR1 and CDR2 sequences are ENHRY and SYGVKD. This CDR3 region has 16 residues.

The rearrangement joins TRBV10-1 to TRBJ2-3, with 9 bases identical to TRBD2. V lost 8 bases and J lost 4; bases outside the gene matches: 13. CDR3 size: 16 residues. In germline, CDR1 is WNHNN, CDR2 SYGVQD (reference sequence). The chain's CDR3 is CASPHPVAGVSDTQYF. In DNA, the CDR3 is TGCGCCAGCCCCCACCCGGTAGCGGGAGTCTCAGATACGCAGTATTTT.

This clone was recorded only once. CDR3 residues: CASSRTGGSTEAFF. DNA of the CDR3: TGTGCCAGCAGCCGGACAGGGGGTAGTACTGAAGCTTTCTTT. V usage is TRBV7-9 and J usage is TRBJ1-1, with 10 positions matching TRBD1. This CDR3 comprises 14 residues. The germline V gene has CDR1 SEHNR and CDR2 FQNEAQ (reference sequence). The trim removed 5 bases at V and 5 bases at J, leaving 5 bases unmatched.

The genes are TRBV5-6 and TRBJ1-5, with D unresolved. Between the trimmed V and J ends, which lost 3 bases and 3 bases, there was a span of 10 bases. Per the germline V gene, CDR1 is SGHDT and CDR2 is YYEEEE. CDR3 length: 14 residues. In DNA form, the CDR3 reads TGTGCCAGCAGCTCCTGGACGCTCAATCAGCCCCAGCATTTT. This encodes CASSSWTLNQPQHF.

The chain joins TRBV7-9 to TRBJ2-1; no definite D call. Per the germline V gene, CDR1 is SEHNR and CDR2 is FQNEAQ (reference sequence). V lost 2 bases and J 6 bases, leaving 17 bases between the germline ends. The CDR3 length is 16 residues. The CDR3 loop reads CASSLPALLLANEQFF. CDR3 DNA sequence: TGTGCCAGCAGCTTACCAGCGCTTCTACTCGCCAATGAGCAGTTCTTC.

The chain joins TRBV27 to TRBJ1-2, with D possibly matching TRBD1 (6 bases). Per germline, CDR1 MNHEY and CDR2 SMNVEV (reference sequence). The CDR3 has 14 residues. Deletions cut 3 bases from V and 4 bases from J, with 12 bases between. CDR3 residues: CASSFLDRSYGYTF. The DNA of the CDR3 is TGTGCCAGCAGTTTTTTGGACAGATCCTATGGCTACACCTTC.

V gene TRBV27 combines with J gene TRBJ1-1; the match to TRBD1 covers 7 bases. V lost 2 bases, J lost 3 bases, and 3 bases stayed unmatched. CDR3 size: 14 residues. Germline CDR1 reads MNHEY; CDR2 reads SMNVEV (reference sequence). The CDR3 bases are TGTGCCAGCAGTTTACAGGGGGTTTACACTGAAGCTTTCTTT. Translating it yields CASSLQGVYTEAFF.

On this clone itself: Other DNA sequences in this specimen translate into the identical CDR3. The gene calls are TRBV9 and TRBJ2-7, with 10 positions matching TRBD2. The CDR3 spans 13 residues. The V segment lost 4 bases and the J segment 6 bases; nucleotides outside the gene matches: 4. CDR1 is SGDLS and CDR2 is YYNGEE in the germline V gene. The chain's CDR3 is CASSSRTSGEQYF. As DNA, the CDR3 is TGTGCCAGCAGCTCACGGACTAGCGGCGAGCAGTACTTC.